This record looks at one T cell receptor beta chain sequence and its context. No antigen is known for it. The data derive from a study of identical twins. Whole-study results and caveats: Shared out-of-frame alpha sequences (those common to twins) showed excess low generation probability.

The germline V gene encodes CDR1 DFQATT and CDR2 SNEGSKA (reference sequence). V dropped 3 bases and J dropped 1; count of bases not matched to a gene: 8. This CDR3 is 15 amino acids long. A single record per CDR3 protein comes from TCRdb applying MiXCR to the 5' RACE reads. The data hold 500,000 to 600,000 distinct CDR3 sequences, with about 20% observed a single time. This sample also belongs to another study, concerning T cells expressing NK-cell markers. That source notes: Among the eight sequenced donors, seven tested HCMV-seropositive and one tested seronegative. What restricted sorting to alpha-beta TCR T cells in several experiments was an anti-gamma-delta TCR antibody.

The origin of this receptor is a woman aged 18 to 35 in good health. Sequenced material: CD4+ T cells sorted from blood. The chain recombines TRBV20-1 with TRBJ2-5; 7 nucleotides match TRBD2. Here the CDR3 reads CSASVASGIQETQYF. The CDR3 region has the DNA TGCAGTGCTAGCGTTGCTAGCGGAATCCAAGAGACCCAGTACTTC.